This T cell receptor beta chain emerged from a study of T cells after yellow fever vaccination. Turning to the study itself: Each low-cell-number fraction was prepared by means of SMART-Seq v4 Ultra Low Input. Study observations and caveats: It was the secondary response that reached its peak faster, day 5 versus 15, but it was weaker. Booster sampling recovered most clones from primary vaccination (under 97% CD4, around 90% CD8).

This clonotype has a handful of counts. No antigen is known for it. Losses at the gene ends were 2 bases for V and 6 bases for J; bases not matched to a gene: 11. The CDR3 has 16 residues. Germline CDR1 and CDR2: LGHNA and YNFKEQ. Universal primer sites and UMIs were introduced during 5'RACE template-switching synthesis of TCR cDNA. From the 5' RACE reads, TCRdb called clonotypes with MiXCR, one entry per CDR3 protein. Here the sample spans some 260,000 distinct CDR3 sequences, about 5.2% being singletons. This specimen was CD4+ T cells sorted from PBMCs, taken on the day of the yellow fever booster vaccination. The V gene is TRBV4-2, the J gene TRBJ1-2; 8 bases fit TRBD1. The TCR originated in a man aged 18 to 29 who received the YFV17D yellow fever vaccine. This chain's CDR3 is CASSQPDPTGADGYTF. CDR3 in DNA: TGTGCCAGCAGCCAACCCGACCCGACAGGGGCCGATGGCTACACCTTC.